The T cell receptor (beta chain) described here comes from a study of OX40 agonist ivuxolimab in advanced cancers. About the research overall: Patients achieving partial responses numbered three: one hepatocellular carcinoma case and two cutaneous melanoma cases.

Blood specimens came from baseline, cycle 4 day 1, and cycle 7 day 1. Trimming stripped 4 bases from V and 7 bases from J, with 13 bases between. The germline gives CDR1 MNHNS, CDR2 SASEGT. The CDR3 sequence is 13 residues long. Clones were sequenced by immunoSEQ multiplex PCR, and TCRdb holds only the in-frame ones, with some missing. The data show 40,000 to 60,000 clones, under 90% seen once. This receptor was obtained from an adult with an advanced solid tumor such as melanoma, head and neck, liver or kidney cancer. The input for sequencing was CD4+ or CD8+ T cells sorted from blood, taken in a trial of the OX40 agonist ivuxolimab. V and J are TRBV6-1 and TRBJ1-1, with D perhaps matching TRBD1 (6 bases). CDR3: CASSVAGASEAFF. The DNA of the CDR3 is TGTGCCAGCAGTGTGGCAGGGGCCAGTGAAGCTTTCTTT.